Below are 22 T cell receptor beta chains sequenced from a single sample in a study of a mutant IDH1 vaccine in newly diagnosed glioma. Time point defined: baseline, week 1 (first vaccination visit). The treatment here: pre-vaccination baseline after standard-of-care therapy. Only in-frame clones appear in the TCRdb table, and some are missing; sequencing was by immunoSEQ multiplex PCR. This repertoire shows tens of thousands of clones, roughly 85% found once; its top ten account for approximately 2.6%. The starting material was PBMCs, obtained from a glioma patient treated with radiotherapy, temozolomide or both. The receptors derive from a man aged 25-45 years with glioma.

CDR3 coding DNA: TGTGCCAGCAGCTATCGGGACAGGAACACCGGGGAGCTGTTTTTT. Translating it yields CASSYRDRNTGELFF. The V call is TRBV5-4, the J call TRBJ2-2; 7 positions agree with TRBD1. After removal of 3 bases from V and 1 base from J, the junction contained 3 bases not matched to a gene. CDR3 length: 15 amino acids. Germline assignment: CDR1 SGHNT and CDR2 YYREEE (reference sequence).

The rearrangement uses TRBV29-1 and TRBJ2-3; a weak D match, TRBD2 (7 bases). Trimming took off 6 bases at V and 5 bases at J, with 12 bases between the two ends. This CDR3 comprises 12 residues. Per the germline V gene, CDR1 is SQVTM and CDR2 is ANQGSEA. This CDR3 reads CSVGGHRDTQYF. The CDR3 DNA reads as TGCAGCGTGGGGGGGCACCGAGATACGCAGTATTTT.

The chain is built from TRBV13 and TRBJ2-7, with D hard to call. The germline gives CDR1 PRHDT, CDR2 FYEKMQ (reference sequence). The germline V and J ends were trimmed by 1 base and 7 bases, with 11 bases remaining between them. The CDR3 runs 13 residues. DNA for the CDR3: TGTGCCAGCAGCTTAGCGGCAGACGGGGAGCAGTACTTC. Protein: CASSLAADGEQYF.

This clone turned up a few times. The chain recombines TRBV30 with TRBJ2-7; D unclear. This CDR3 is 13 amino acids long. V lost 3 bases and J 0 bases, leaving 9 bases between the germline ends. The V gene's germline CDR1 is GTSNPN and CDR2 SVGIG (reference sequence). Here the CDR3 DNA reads TGTGCCTGGAGCATACTTTTCTCCTACGAGCAGTACTTC. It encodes CAWSILFSYEQYF.

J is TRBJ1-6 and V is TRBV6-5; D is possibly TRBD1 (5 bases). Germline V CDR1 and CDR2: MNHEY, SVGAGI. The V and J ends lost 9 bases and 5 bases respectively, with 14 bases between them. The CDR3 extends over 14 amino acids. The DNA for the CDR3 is TGTGCCAGGGGGCGGGGGGATAATAATTCACCCCTCCACTTT. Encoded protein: CARGRGDNNSPLHF.

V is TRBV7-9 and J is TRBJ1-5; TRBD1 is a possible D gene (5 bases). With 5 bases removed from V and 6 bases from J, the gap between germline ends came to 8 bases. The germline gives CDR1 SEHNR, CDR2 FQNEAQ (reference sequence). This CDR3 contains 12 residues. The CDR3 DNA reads TGTGCCAGCAGCGGGGGTAGTCAGCCCCAGCATTTT. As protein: CASSGGSQPQHF.

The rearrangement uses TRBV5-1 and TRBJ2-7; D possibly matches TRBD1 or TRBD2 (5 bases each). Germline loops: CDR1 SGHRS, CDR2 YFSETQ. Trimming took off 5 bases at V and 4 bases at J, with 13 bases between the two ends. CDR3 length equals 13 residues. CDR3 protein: CASSRIGTYEQYF. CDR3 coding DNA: TGCGCCAGCAGTCGGATAGGGACGTACGAGCAGTACTTC.

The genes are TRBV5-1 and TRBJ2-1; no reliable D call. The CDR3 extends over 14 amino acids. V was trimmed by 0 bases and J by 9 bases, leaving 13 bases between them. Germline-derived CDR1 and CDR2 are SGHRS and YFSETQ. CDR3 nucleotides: TGCGCCAGCAGCTTGGCCGAGAGACTCGGTGAGCAGTTCTTC. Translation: CASSLAERLGEQFF.

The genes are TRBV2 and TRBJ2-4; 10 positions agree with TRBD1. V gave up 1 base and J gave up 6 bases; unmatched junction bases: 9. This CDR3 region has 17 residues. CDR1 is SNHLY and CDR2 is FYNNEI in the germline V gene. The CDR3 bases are TGTGCCAGCAGTGAAGGTTTCGGGACAGGGGATCGAAACATTCAGTACTTC. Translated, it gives CASSEGFGTGDRNIQYF.

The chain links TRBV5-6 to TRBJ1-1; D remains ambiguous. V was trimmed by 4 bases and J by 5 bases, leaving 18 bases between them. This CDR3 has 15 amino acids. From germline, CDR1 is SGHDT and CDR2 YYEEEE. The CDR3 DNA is TGTGCCAGCAGCCCCCGGATGAACGGGATGACTGAAGCTTTCTTT. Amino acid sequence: CASSPRMNGMTEAFF. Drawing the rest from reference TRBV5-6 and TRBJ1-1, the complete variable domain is DAGVTQSPTHLIKTRGQQVTLRCSPKSGHDTVSWYQQALGQGPQFIFQYYEEEERQRGNFPDRFSGHQFPNYSSELNVNALLLGDSALYLCASSPRMNGMTEAFFGQGTRLTVV.

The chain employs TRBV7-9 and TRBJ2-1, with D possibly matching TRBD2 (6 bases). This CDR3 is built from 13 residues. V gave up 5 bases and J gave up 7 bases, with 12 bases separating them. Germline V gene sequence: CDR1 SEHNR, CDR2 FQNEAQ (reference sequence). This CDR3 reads CASSPGTLNEQFF. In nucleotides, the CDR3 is TGTGCCAGCAGCCCAGGGACTCTAAATGAGCAGTTCTTC.

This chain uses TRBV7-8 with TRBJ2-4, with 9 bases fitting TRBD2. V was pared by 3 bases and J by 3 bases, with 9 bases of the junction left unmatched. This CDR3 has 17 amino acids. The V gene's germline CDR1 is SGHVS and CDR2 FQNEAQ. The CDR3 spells CASSFTGLAGHKNIQYF. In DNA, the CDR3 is TGTGCCAGCAGCTTTACGGGGCTAGCGGGGCACAAAAACATTCAGTACTTC.

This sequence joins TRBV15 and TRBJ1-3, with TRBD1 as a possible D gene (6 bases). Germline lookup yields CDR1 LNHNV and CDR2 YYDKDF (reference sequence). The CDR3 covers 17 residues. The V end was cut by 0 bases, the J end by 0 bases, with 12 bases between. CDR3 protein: CATSRDVQGFSGNTIYF. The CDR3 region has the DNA TGTGCCACCAGCAGAGATGTACAGGGATTCTCTGGAAACACCATATATTTT.

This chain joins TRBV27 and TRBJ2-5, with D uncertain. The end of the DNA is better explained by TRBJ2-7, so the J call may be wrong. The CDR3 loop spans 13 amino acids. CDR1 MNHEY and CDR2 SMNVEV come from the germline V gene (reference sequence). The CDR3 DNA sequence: TGTGCCAGCAGTCTGACAAACTCCTACGAGCAGTACTTC. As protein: CASSLTNSYEQYF.

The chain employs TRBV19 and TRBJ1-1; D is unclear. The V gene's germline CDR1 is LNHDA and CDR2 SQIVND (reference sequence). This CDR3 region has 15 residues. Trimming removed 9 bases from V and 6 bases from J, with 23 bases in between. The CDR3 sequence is CASGQLLLSAPEAFF. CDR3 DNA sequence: TGTGCCAGCGGTCAGCTCCTCCTGTCGGCCCCTGAAGCTTTCTTT.

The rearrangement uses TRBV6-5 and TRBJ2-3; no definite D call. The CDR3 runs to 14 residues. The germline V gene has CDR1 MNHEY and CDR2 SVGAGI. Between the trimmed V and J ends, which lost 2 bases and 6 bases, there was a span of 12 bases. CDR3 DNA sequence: TGTGCCAGCAGTTACGTCCTGGGATTGGATACGCAGTATTTT. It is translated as CASSYVLGLDTQYF.

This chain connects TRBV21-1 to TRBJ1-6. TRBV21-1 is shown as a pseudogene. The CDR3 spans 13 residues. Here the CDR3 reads CASSKVGSSPLHF. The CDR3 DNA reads TGTGCCAGCAGCAAAGTTGGTAGTTCACCCCTCCACTTT.

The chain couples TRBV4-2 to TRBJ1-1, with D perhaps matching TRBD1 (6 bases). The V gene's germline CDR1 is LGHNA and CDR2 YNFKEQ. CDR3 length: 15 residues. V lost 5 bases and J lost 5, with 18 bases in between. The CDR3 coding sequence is TGTGCCAGCAGCTTGGCCCCCGGGGGGCATACTGAAGCTTTCTTT. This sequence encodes CASSLAPGGHTEAFF.

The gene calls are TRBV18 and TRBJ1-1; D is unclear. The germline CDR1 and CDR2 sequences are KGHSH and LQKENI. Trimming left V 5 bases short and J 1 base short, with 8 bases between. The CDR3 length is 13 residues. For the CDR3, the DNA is TGTGCCAGCTCAATAGGAGAGAACACTGAAGCTTTCTTT. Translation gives CASSIGENTEAFF.

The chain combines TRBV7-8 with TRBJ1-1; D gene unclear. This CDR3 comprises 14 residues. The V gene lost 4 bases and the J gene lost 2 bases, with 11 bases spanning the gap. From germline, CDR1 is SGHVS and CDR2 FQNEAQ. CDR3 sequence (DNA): TGTGCCAGCAGCTCTAGGCAACTTAACACTGAAGCTTTCTTT. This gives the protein CASSSRQLNTEAFF.

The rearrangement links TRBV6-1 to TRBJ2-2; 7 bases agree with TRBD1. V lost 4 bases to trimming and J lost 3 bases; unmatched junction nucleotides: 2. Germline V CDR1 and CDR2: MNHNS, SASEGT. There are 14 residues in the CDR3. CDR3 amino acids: CASSVDRYTGELFF. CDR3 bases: TGTGCCAGCAGTGTGGACAGGTACACCGGGGAGCTGTTTTTT.

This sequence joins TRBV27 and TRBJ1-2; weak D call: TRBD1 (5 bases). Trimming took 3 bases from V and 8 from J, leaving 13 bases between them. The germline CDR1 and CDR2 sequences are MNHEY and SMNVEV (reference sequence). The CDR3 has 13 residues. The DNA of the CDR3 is TGTGCCAGCAGTTTTTCGGGACTTGGGGGCTACACCTTC. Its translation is CASSFSGLGGYTF.